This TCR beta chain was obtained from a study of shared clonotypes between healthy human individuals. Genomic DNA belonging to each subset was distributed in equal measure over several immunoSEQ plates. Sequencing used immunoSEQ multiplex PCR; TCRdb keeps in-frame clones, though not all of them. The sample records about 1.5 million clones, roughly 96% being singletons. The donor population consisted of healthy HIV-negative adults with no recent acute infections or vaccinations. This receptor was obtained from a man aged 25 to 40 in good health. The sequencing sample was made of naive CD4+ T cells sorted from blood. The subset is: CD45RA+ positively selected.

In DNA, the CDR3 is TGTGCCAGCAGCTTGGTCAAGGGAGGGGACGAGCAGTACTTC. It codes for CASSLVKGGDEQYF. This chain uses TRBV5-6 with TRBJ2-7, with 7 bases identical to TRBD2. CDR1 is SGHDT, CDR2 YYEEEE, per germline. The CDR3 covers 14 residues. Trimming at V came to 0 bases and at J to 5 bases, leaving 5 bases not matched to a gene.